This T cell receptor (beta chain) was sequenced during a study of T cells after yellow fever vaccination. V was trimmed by 1 base and J by 1 base, leaving 16 bases between them. Germline values: CDR1 LGHDT, CDR2 YNNKEL (reference sequence). The CDR3 consists of 17 residues. Template-switching 5'RACE yielded the TCR cDNA; a universal primer site and UMIs were added in the process. TCRdb passed the 5' RACE reads through MiXCR, listing each CDR3 protein once. The table includes under 500,000 distinct CDR3 sequences, 15% to 20% detected once. Specimen: PBMCs, collected before the yellow fever booster vaccination. This TCR came from a man aged 18 to 30 who received the YFV17D yellow fever vaccine. The chain joins TRBV3-1 to TRBJ1-2; TRBD1 might be the D (5 bases). The CDR3 protein is CASSQGVQGTFNYGYTF. In DNA, the CDR3 is TGTGCCAGCAGCCAAGGAGTGCAGGGCACTTTTAACTATGGCTACACCTTC. Looking up the rest from reference TRBV3-1 and TRBJ1-2 gives the full variable domain: DTAVSQTPKYLVTQMGNDKSIKCEQNLGHDTMYWYKQDSKKFLKIMFSYNNKELIINETVPNRFSPKSPDKAHLNLHINSLELGDSAVYFCASSQGVQGTFNYGYTFGSGTRLTVV.